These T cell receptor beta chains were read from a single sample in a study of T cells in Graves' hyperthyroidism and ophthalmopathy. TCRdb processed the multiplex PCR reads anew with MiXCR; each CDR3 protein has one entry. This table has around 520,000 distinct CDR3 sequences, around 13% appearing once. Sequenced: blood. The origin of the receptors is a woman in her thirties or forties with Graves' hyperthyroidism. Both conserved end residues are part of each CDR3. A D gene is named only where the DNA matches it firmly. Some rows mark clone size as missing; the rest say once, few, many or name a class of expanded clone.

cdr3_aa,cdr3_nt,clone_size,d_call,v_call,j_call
CASSEYLGGCTDTQYF,TGCGCCAGCAGTGAGTATCTCGGGGGCTGCACAGATACGCAGTATTTT,.,.,TRBV10-2,TRBJ2-3
CASKIEEGAGANVLTF,TGTGCCAGCAAGATTGAGGAAGGAGCTGGGGCCAACGTCCTGACTTTC,many,.,TRBV12-3/TRBV12-4,TRBJ2-6
CASSHSEETQYF,TGTGCCAGCAGCCATTCTGAAGAGACCCAGTACTTC,few,.,TRBV14,TRBJ2-5
CASSTTLRGEQYF,TGTGCCAGCAGTACCACCTTAAGGGGCGAGCAGTACTTC,.,.,TRBV6-1,TRBJ2-7
CASSLAYPGWNTGELFF,TGTGCCAGCAGCTTAGCGTACCCAGGGTGGAACACCGGGGAGCTGTTTTTT,.,.,TRBV7-8,TRBJ2-2
CASSLDGLPNTEAFF,TGCGCCAGCAGCCTGGATGGGCTTCCGAACACTGAAGCTTTCTTT,many,.,TRBV5-1,TRBJ1-1
CASSQEGQPYTGELFF,TGTGCCAGCAGCCAAGAAGGGCAGCCGTACACCGGGGAGCTGTTTTTT,few,.,TRBV3-1,TRBJ2-2
CASSFNMNTEAFF,TGTGCCAGCAGCTTCAACATGAACACTGAAGCTTTCTTT,.,.,TRBV7-2,TRBJ1-1
CASSLKFGLYEQYF,TGTGCCAGCAGTTTAAAGTTCGGGCTCTACGAGCAGTACTTC,many,.,TRBV27,TRBJ2-7
CASSQDLSFSDEKLFF,TGTGCCAGCAGCCAAGATCTTAGTTTTTCTGATGAAAAACTGTTTTTT,.,.,TRBV3-1,TRBJ1-4
CASRASGNPTDTQYF,TGTGCCAGCAGGGCATCTGGGAACCCCACGGATACGCAGTATTTT,many,.,TRBV28,TRBJ2-3
CSVGATLQETQYF,TGCAGCGTTGGGGCTACACTTCAAGAGACCCAGTACTTC,many,.,TRBV29-1,TRBJ2-5
CASGLVGNEQYF,TGTGCTAGTGGTTTGGTGGGGAACGAGCAGTACTTC,many,.,TRBV12-5,TRBJ2-7
CASSLQGEGYEQYF,TGTGCCAGCAGTCTACAGGGGGAAGGCTACGAGCAGTACTTC,many,TRBD1,TRBV28,TRBJ2-7
CASSLLRGNEQFF,TGTGCCAGCAGCCTCCTCAGGGGGAATGAGCAGTTCTTC,.,TRBD1,TRBV3-1,TRBJ2-1
CASRRENYEQYF,TGCGCCAGCAGGCGGGAGAACTACGAGCAGTACTTC,many,TRBD2,TRBV5-1,TRBJ2-7
CASSLGGLADQETQYF,TGTGCCAGCAGCTTAGGGGGACTAGCGGATCAAGAGACCCAGTACTTC,many,TRBD2,TRBV7-9,TRBJ2-5
CASSQSQETQYF,TGTGCCAGCAGCCAATCACAAGAGACCCAGTACTTC,.,.,TRBV16,TRBJ2-5
CASSHLAAQETQYF,TGTGCCAGCAGCCACCTAGCGGCTCAAGAGACCCAGTACTTC,many,TRBD2,TRBV11-2,TRBJ2-5
CSARDQGMRSSYEQYF,TGCAGTGCTAGAGATCAAGGCATGAGGAGCTCCTACGAGCAGTACTTC,many,.,TRBV20-1,TRBJ2-7
CSARGVSGTTSYEQYF,TGCAGTGCTAGAGGTGTTAGCGGGACTACCTCCTACGAGCAGTACTTC,.,TRBD2,TRBV20-1,TRBJ2-7
CAWSRDSGAFF,TGTGCCTGGAGTAGGGACAGCGGAGCTTTCTTT,many,TRBD1,TRBV30,TRBJ1-1
CASSLSGPPYEQYF,TGCGCCAGCAGCTTATCTGGGCCCCCCTACGAGCAGTACTTC,many,.,TRBV5-1,TRBJ2-7
CSASADMGAPSIAFF,TGCAGTGCTAGTGCCGACATGGGGGCGCCCAGCATAGCGTTCTTC,.,.,TRBV20-1,TRBJ2-1
CAWSLTGVEQFF,TGTGCCTGGAGTCTCACGGGAGTTGAGCAGTTCTTC,.,.,TRBV30,TRBJ2-1
CASSEKSSNQPQHF,TGTGCCAGCAGTGAAAAGTCTAGCAATCAGCCCCAGCATTTT,many,.,TRBV6-1,TRBJ1-5
CASSQGLAGRGAAEQYF,TGTGCCAGCAGCCAGGGACTAGCCGGGAGGGGAGCGGCCGAGCAGTACTTC,many,TRBD2,TRBV14,TRBJ2-7
CASKGQGSYEQYF,TGTGCCAGTAAGGGACAGGGGTCCTACGAGCAGTACTTC,.,TRBD1,TRBV19,TRBJ2-7
CAWSGTGETQYF,TGTGCCTGGAGTGGGACGGGGGAGACCCAGTACTTC,many,.,TRBV30,TRBJ2-5
CASSEYDQGRAFF,TGTGCCAGCAGTGAATATGATCAGGGACGGGCTTTCTTT,.,.,TRBV25-1,TRBJ1-1
CASSLAYLAGSNEQFF,TGTGCCAGCAGCTTAGCGTATCTAGCGGGCTCCAATGAGCAGTTCTTC,.,TRBD2,TRBV11-1,TRBJ2-1
CASSVVAGPKNIQYF,TGCGCCAGCAGTGTAGTGGCCGGTCCCAAAAACATTCAGTACTTC,.,.,TRBV10-1,TRBJ2-4
CSASKGEGAYEQYF,TGCAGTGCTAGCAAGGGGGAGGGGGCCTACGAGCAGTACTTC,many,.,TRBV20-1,TRBJ2-7
CASSRTLNTEAFF,TGCGCCAGCAGTCGAACCCTGAACACTGAAGCTTTCTTT,many,.,TRBV5-1,TRBJ1-1
CASSLGGRVNEQFF,TGTGCCAGCAGCTTAGGTGGCAGGGTGAATGAGCAGTTCTTC,many,.,TRBV7-2,TRBJ2-1
CSARGLIDAAGEQFF,TGCAGTGCTAGAGGTCTGATAGACGCAGCCGGTGAGCAGTTCTTC,few,.,TRBV20-1,TRBJ2-1
CASSLTGLISNQPQHF,TGTGCCAGCAGTTTGACAGGGCTAATTAGCAATCAGCCCCAGCATTTT,.,TRBD1,TRBV27,TRBJ1-5